The T cell receptor (beta chain) described here comes from a study of T cell responses to AZD1222 COVID-19 vaccine. CDR3 length: 13 amino acids. Germline CDR1 reads LNHDA; CDR2 reads SQIVND (reference sequence). The V end lost 5 bases, the J end lost 5 bases, and 10 bases lay between the germline ends. Generated by immunoSEQ multiplex PCR, the TCRdb table keeps only in-frame clones and is missing some. Among some 110,000 clones listed, just under 95% were seen once. The rearrangement joins TRBV19 to TRBJ1-5; D unresolved. This TCR came from an adult in good health. The sample was peripheral blood, taken on day 0 of AZD1222 vaccination. Written as DNA, the CDR3 is TGTGCCAGTAGTCTCGGTCCCTATCAGCCCCAGCATTTT. Translating gives CASSLGPYQPQHF.